These 10 T cell receptor beta chains originate from one sample sequenced in a study of blood T cell repertoires in COVID-19. The table came from immunoSEQ multiplex PCR; TCRdb's copy has only in-frame clones and leaves some out. The sample has under 150,000 clones, approximately 88% seen once. Sequences were obtained from peripheral blood. The receptors shown here come from a human donor in a cohort sampled during active COVID-19.

Ten or more counts support this clone. The chain couples TRBV2 to TRBJ1-2; 8 bases are a match to TRBD1. The CDR3 is made up of 13 amino acids. The germline V gene encodes CDR1 SNHLY and CDR2 FYNNEI. The V gene end was trimmed by 4 bases and the J gene end by 8 bases; junction bases not matched to a gene: 6. CDR3 protein: CASSAQGVGGYTF. In DNA, the CDR3 is TGTGCCAGCAGTGCACAGGGGGTAGGAGGCTACACCTTC.

V and J are TRBV19 and TRBJ1-5; D is perhaps TRBD1 (6 bases). V lost 3 bases, J lost 8 bases, and 11 bases lay in between. Germline assignment: CDR1 LNHDA and CDR2 SQIVND (reference sequence). The CDR3 is made up of 13 amino acids. This CDR3 reads CASSMGAREPQHF. CDR3 nucleotides: TGTGCCAGTAGTATGGGGGCCAGGGAGCCCCAGCATTTT.

V is TRBV27 and J is TRBJ2-7; TRBD2 matches 9 bases. Per the germline V gene, CDR1 is MNHEY and CDR2 is SMNVEV (reference sequence). Germline trimming cut 2 bases from V and 3 bases from J; bases unmatched to any gene: 5. This CDR3 has 15 amino acids. The CDR3 DNA reads as TGTGCCAGCAGTTTAAAGCCTAGCGGGGTCTACGAGCAGTACTTC. Translating gives CASSLKPSGVYEQYF.

The rearrangement links TRBV6-5 to TRBJ2-2, with a possible D match to TRBD1 (5 bases). The CDR3 is made up of 15 amino acids. The germline V gene encodes CDR1 MNHEY and CDR2 SVGAGI. V was cut by 6 bases and J by 0 bases, with 11 bases left in between. CDR3 amino acids: CASSDSHSNTGELFF. For the CDR3, the DNA is TGTGCCAGCAGCGACAGCCACTCGAACACCGGGGAGCTGTTTTTT.

The rearrangement uses TRBV7-9 and TRBJ1-1; 9 nucleotides align to TRBD1. Germline values: CDR1 SEHNR, CDR2 FQNEAQ (reference sequence). The junction had 11 bases not matched to a gene; V was cut back by 8 bases and J by 4 bases. The CDR3 length is 15 residues. The CDR3 is CASRRPGQGGTEAFF. CDR3 nucleotide sequence: TGTGCCAGCCGGAGACCGGGACAGGGTGGCACTGAAGCTTTCTTT.

This chain joins TRBV5-1 and TRBJ1-1; 9 nucleotides agree with TRBD1. This CDR3 region has 15 residues. From germline, CDR1 is SGHRS and CDR2 YFSETQ. Unmatched junction bases numbered 5, after V lost 1 base and J lost 4 bases. This CDR3 reads CASSLTGGSGTEAFF. In DNA form, the CDR3 reads TGCGCCAGCAGCTTGACAGGGGGCTCGGGCACTGAAGCTTTCTTT.

The sample holds a few counts of this clone. CDR3 in amino acids: CASSQGWDRGRQPQHF. The CDR3 DNA follows: TGTGCCAGCAGCCAAGGGTGGGACAGGGGGCGACAGCCCCAGCATTTT. V gene TRBV3-1 (or the pseudogene TRBV3-2) combines with J gene TRBJ1-5, with TRBD1 matching 12 bases. From germline, CDR1 is LGHDT and CDR2 YNNKEL (reference sequence). The ends lost 1 base at V and 7 bases at J; junction bases unmatched: 5. This CDR3 has 16 amino acids.

V is TRBV5-8 and J is TRBJ1-1; no reliable D call. The CDR3 is 17 amino acids. Germline-derived CDR1 and CDR2 are SGHTS and YDEGEE. V dropped 1 base and J dropped 0 bases, with 16 bases sitting between them. CDR3: CASSLMMTYSMNTEAFF. The CDR3 nucleotides read TGTGCCAGCAGCTTGATGATGACCTACAGCATGAACACTGAAGCTTTCTTT.

The gene calls are TRBV11-2 and TRBJ1-1, with 8 bases matching TRBD1. The junction had 7 bases not matched to a gene; V was cut back by 7 bases and J by 0 bases. CDR3 length equals 15 residues. Germline loops: CDR1 SGHAT, CDR2 FQNNGV. The CDR3 nucleotides read TGTGCCAGCACCCGCCGGACAGGGATGAACACTGAAGCTTTCTTT. As protein: CASTRRTGMNTEAFF.

This rearrangement joins TRBV19 to TRBJ2-7; 8 bases are a match to TRBD1. Germline-derived CDR1 and CDR2 are LNHDA and SQIVND (reference sequence). CDR3 length: 15 residues. J was trimmed by 7 bases and V by 5 bases; bases with no gene match: 13. The CDR3 region is CASSFWTGTPDEQYF. The CDR3, as DNA: TGTGCCAGTAGTTTTTGGACAGGGACGCCTGATGAGCAGTACTTC.